This T cell receptor beta chain was obtained from a study of T cell repertoires in cytomegalovirus infection. Study-wide background: CMV infection and matching HLA type were both indicated by public TCR beta signatures. Study-level results: HLA-C-restricted TCR beta clonotypes specific for CMV led the ex vivo response. CMV carriers having the relevant HLA were flagged by cumulative public TCR beta family frequency.

This clonotype appeared a few times. Its antigen is currently unknown. Between the trimmed V and J ends, which lost 0 bases and 3 bases, there was a span of 21 bases. From germline, CDR1 is MGHRA and CDR2 YSYEKL. The length of the CDR3 is 19 residues. TCRdb reprocessed the reads via MiXCR and lists one record per CDR3 protein. The sample records around 750,000 distinct CDR3 sequences, 32% being singletons. The rearrangement links TRBV4-1 to TRBJ2-1, with D possibly being TRBD2 (6 bases). The receptor's source is a human donor in good health (CMV status not recorded). Some clones in this sample may be carry-over from other donors' samples. The material was cultured CD8+ T cells from PBMCs, obtained from culture after CMV antigen stimulation. The CDR3 region has the DNA TGCGCCAGCAGCCAAGATTTAAGGAAGCGGGCCCCTCTCTACAATGAGCAGTTCTTC. Translating gives CASSQDLRKRAPLYNEQFF.